This TCR beta chain was identified during a study of blood T cell repertoires in COVID-19. Study-level background: Specimens from acute and convalescent COVID-19 originated in the United States, Italy and Spain. PBMCs, B-cell-depleted T cells, or T cells provided the cDNA or gDNA that made up the material.

In the authors' methods: Amplification with reference gene primers provided the estimates of nucleated cell counts. Clones were sequenced by immunoSEQ multiplex PCR, and TCRdb holds only the in-frame ones, with some missing. The DNA was the basis for D and trimming; V, J and clone size are from that table. The table includes about 230,000 clones, about 91% detected once. This clone was seen a single time. Study members were between roughly 18 and 89 years old and lived in 24 US regions. V was pared by 2 bases and J by 0 bases, with 9 bases between. Looked up from germline, CDR1 is SGHRS and CDR2 is YFSETQ. The CDR3 runs 15 residues.

The sequencing input was PBMCs or T cells enriched from blood (not recorded which). This TCR was recovered from a woman in her thirties or forties with acute COVID-19. V is TRBV5-1 and J is TRBJ1-5; D gene ambiguous. The chain's CDR3 is CASSLDNYSNQPQHF. Written as DNA, the CDR3 is TGCGCCAGCAGCTTAGACAATTATAGCAATCAGCCCCAGCATTTT. The whole variable domain, remainder taken from reference TRBV5-1 and TRBJ1-5, is KAGVTQTPRYLIKTRGQQVTLSCSPISGHRSVSWYQQTPGQGLQFLFEYFSETQRNKGNFPGRFSGRQFSNSRSEMNVSTLELGDSALYLCASSLDNYSNQPQHFGDGTRLSIL.